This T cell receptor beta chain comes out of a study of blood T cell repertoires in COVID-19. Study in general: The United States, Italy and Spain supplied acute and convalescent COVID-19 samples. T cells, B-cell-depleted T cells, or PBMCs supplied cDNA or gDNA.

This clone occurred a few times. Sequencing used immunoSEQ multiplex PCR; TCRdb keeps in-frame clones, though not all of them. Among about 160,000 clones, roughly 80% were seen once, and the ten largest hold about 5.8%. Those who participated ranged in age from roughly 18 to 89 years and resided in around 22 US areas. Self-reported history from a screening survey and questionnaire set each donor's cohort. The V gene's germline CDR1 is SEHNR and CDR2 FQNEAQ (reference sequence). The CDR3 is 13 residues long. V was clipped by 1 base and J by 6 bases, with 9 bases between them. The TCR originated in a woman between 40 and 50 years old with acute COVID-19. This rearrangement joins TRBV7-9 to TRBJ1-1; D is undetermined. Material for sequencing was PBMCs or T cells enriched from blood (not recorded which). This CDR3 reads CASSLGADSEAFF. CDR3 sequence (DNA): TGTGCCAGCAGCTTAGGGGCGGACTCTGAAGCTTTCTTT.